One sample yielded the 11 T cell receptor beta chains listed below, sequenced in a study of T cell changes during pregnancy in multiple sclerosis. TCRdb's table, derived via immunoSEQ multiplex PCR, lists solely in-frame clones and lacks some. This sample yields about 50,000 clones, of which 80% to 95% are seen a single time; approximately 0.39% belongs to the top ten. The sample was CD4+ T cells from peripheral blood mononuclear cells, taken after pregnancy. All receptors derive from a female donor with multiple sclerosis, enrolled in a pregnancy study.

The chain recombines TRBV19 with TRBJ1-1; 7 bases align to TRBD1. The trim removed 6 bases at V and 3 bases at J, leaving 4 bases unmatched. CDR1 and CDR2 (germline): LNHDA, SQIVND (reference sequence). The CDR3 sequence is 13 residues long. This CDR3 is CASRGTVYTEAFF. For the CDR3, the DNA is TGTGCCAGTAGAGGGACAGTCTACACTGAAGCTTTCTTT.

For this clone: Other DNA sequences in this sample translate to the same CDR3. CDR3: CASRLGQSNQPQHF. CDR3 in DNA: TGTGCCAGCAGACTCGGACAGTCGAATCAGCCCCAGCATTTT. This rearrangement joins TRBV6-1 to TRBJ1-5, with D possibly TRBD1 on 6 matching bases. This CDR3 contains 14 residues. V lost 6 bases and J 4 bases, leaving 13 bases between the germline ends. CDR1 and CDR2 from the germline V gene are MNHNS and SASEGT.

The V gene is TRBV9, the J gene TRBJ2-3, with a possible D match to TRBD2 (5 bases). The V end lost 0 bases, the J end lost 6 bases, and 5 bases lay between the germline ends. Germline V CDR1 and CDR2: SGDLS, YYNGEE. The CDR3 covers 12 residues. CDR3 in DNA: TGTGCCAGCAGCGTAGGCGGGGATACGCAGTATTTT. It yields the protein CASSVGGDTQYF.

The chain combines TRBV6-1 with TRBJ2-2; no definite D call. V was clipped by 5 bases and J by 7 bases, with 11 bases between them. The CDR3 is 13 amino acids. Germline V gene lookup returns CDR1 MNHNS and CDR2 SASEGT. The CDR3 protein is CASSQVLSGELFF. The CDR3 DNA is TGTGCCAGCAGTCAGGTACTCAGCGGGGAGCTGTTTTTT.

This chain links TRBV30 with TRBJ1-3; D is perhaps TRBD1 (6 bases). Looked up from germline, CDR1 is GTSNPN and CDR2 is SVGIG (reference sequence). V lost 3 bases and J 0 bases, leaving 15 bases between the germline ends. The CDR3 consists of 16 residues. The DNA of the CDR3 is TGTGCCTGGAGATGGGGGCAGGGAAACTCTGGAAACACCATATATTTT. Its translation: CAWRWGQGNSGNTIYF.

This sequence joins TRBV7-9 and TRBJ2-7; 9 nucleotides match TRBD1. Germline values: CDR1 SEHNR, CDR2 FQNEAQ (reference sequence). CDR3 length equals 15 residues. With V trimmed by 5 bases and J by 4 bases, 9 bases remained unmatched. For the CDR3, the DNA is TGTGCCAGCAGCACGAGGGACAGGGCGAGTTACGAGCAGTACTTC. Amino acid sequence: CASSTRDRASYEQYF.

This chain links TRBV6-6 with TRBJ2-4; 7 bases match TRBD2. The CDR3 extends over 15 amino acids. Per the germline V gene, CDR1 is MNHNY and CDR2 is SVGAGI (reference sequence). Germline trimming cut 4 bases from V and 0 bases from J; bases unmatched to any gene: 3. The DNA for the CDR3 is TGTGCCAGCAGTTCGGGGAGGGGAGCCAAAAACATTCAGTACTTC. This sequence encodes CASSSGRGAKNIQYF.

CDR3 in amino acids: CASLYRGGTEAFF. CDR3 nucleotides: TGTGCCAGCCTCTACAGGGGTGGGACTGAAGCTTTCTTT. V usage is TRBV6-1 and J usage is TRBJ1-1, with 7 bases aligning to TRBD1. The trim removed 8 bases at V and 5 bases at J, leaving 8 bases unmatched. CDR1 is MNHNS and CDR2 is SASEGT in the germline V gene. The CDR3 is 13 amino acids.

V is TRBV11-2 and J is TRBJ2-7; 7 nucleotides line up with TRBD2. CDR3 length equals 19 residues. Germline values: CDR1 SGHAT, CDR2 FQNNGV. J gave up 0 bases and V 2 bases, and 16 bases lay outside the gene matches. CDR3 loop: CASSLRKRGVNRNSYEQYF. The CDR3 DNA reads TGTGCCAGCAGCTTAAGGAAACGGGGGGTGAACAGGAACTCCTACGAGCAGTACTTC.

This clone has only a few counts. The genes are TRBV18 and TRBJ1-1; D remains unclear. This CDR3 region has 12 residues. Trimming removed 6 bases from V and 7 bases from J, with 12 bases in between. Per germline, CDR1 KGHSH and CDR2 LQKENI. The CDR3: CASSHRDIEAFF. CDR3 nucleotides: TGTGCCAGCTCCCATCGAGATATTGAAGCTTTCTTT.

The DNA of the CDR3 is TGTGCCAGCAGCTCGGACAGGGGACTCTCTGGGGCCAACGTCCTGACTTTC. This encodes CASSSDRGLSGANVLTF. The chain joins TRBV7-9 to TRBJ2-6, with TRBD1 matching over 9 bases. The CDR3 runs 17 residues. Trimming took 4 bases from V and 0 from J; bases not matched to a gene: 4. The germline gives CDR1 SEHNR, CDR2 FQNEAQ (reference sequence).